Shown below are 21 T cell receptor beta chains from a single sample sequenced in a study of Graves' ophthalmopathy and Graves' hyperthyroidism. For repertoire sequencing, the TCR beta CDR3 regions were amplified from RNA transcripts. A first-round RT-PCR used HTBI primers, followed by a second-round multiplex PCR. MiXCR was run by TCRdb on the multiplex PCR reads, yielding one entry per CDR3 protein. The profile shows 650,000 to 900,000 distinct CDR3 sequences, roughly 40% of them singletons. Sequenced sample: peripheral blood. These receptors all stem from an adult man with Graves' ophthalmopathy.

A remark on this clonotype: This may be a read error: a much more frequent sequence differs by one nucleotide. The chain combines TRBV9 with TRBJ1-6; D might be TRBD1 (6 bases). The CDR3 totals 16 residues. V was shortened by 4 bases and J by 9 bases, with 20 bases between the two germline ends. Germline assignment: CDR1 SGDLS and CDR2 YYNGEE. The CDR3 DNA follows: TGTGCCAGCAGCACAACAGGCAGGGGAGGGGGTTCACCCCTCCACTTT. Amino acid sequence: CASSTTGRGGGSPLHF.

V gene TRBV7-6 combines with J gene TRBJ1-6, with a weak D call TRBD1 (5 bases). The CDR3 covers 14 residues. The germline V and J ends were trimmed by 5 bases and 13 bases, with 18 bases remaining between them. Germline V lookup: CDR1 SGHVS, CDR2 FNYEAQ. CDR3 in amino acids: CASSPGGVPQPLHF. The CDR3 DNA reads TGTGCCAGCAGCCCAGGAGGGGTTCCACAGCCCCTCCACTTT. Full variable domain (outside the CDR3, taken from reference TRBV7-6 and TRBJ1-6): GAGVSQSPRYKVTKRGQDVALRCDPISGHVSLYWYRQALGQGPEFLTYFNYEAQQDKSGLPNDRFSAERPEGSISTLTIQRTEQRDSAMYRCASSPGGVPQPLHFGNGTRLTVT.

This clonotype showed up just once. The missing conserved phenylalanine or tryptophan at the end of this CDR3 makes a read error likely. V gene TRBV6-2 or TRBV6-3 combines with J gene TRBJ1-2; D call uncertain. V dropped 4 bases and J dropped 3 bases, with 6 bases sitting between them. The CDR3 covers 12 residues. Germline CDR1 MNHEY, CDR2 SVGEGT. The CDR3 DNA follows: TGTGCCAGCAGTTCCGGACACTATGGCTACACCCTC. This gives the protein CASSSGHYGYTL.

Written as DNA, the CDR3 is TGCAGTGCTAGAGTTACTAGCGGCGGAGAGACCCAGTACTTC. It specifies CSARVTSGGETQYF. The chain is built from TRBV20-1 and TRBJ2-5, with TRBD2 matching 8 bases. The ends lost 1 base at V and 4 bases at J; junction bases unmatched: 5. Germline V CDR1 and CDR2: DFQATT, SNEGSKA (reference sequence). CDR3 length: 14 amino acids.

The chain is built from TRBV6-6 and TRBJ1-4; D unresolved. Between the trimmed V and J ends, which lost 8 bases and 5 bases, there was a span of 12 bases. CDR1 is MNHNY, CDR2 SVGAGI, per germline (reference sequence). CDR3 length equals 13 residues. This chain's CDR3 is CASVRSRNEKLFF. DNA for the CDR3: TGTGCCAGCGTACGATCACGGAATGAAAAACTGTTTTTT.

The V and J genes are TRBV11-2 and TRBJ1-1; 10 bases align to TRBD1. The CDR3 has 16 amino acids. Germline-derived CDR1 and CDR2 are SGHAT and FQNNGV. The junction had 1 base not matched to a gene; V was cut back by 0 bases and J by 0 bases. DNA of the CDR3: TGTGCCAGCAGCTTAGATGGGACAGGGGTGAACACTGAAGCTTTCTTT. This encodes CASSLDGTGVNTEAFF.

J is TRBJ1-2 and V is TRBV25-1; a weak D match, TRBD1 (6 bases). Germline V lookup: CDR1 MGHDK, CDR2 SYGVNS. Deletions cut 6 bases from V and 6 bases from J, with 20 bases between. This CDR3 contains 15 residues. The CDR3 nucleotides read TGTGCCAGCAGCCAAGCAACAGGGTTGGGCCATGGCTACACCTTC. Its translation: CASSQATGLGHGYTF.

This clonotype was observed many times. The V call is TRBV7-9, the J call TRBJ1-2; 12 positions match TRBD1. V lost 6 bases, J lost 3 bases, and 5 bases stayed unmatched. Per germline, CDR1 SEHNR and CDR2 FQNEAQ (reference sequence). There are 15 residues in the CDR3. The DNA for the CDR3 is TGTGCCAGCAGGGCCGGGACAGGGGGCGACTATGGCTACACCTTC. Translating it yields CASRAGTGGDYGYTF.

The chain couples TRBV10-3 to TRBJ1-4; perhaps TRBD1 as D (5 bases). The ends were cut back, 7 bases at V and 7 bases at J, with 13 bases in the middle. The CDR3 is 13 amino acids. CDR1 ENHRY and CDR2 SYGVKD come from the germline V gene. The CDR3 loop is CAIKGRGFEKLFF. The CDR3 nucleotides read TGTGCCATCAAAGGACGGGGGTTTGAAAAACTGTTTTTT.

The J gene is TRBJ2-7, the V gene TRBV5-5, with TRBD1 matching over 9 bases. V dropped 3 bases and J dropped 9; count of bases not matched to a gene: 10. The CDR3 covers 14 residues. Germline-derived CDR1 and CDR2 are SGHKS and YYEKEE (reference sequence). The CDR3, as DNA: TGTGCCAGCAGCTACCCGGGACAGGGAATTAGGCAGTACTTC. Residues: CASSYPGQGIRQYF.

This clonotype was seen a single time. The CDR3 DNA reads as TGCAGTGCTCCCGACACAGGGTCAGGGGAGCAGTACTTC. It codes for CSAPDTGSGEQYF. The chain combines TRBV20-1 with TRBJ2-5, with a tentative D call TRBD1 (6 bases). V lost 5 bases and J 11 bases, leaving 21 bases between the germline ends. This CDR3 has 13 amino acids. The germline CDR1 and CDR2 sequences are DFQATT and SNEGSKA (reference sequence).

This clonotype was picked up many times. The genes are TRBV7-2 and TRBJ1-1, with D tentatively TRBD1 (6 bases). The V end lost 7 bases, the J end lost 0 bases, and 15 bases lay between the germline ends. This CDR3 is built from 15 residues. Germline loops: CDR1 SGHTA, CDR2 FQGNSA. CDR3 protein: CASNRRGTVNTEAFF. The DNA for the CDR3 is TGTGCCAGCAACCGCAGGGGAACAGTGAACACTGAAGCTTTCTTT.

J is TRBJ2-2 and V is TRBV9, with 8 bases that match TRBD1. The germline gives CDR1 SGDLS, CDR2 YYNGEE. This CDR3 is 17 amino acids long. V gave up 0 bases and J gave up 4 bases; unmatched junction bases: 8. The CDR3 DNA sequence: TGTGCCAGCAGCGTAGCTACAGGACAGGGTCTCACCGGGGAGCTGTTTTTT. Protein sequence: CASSVATGQGLTGELFF.

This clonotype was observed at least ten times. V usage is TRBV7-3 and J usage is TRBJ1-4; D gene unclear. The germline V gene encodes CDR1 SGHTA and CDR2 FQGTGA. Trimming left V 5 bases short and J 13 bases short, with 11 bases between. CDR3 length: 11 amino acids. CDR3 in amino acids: CASSPEIPLFF. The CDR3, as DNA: TGTGCCAGCAGCCCGGAGATACCACTGTTTTTT.

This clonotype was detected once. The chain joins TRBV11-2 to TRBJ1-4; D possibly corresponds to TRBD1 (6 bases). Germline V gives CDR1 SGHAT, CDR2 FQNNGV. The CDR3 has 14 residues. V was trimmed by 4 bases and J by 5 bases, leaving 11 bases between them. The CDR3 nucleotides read TGTGCCAGCAGCTCCCGGACAGAGAATGAAAAACTGTTTTTT. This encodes CASSSRTENEKLFF.

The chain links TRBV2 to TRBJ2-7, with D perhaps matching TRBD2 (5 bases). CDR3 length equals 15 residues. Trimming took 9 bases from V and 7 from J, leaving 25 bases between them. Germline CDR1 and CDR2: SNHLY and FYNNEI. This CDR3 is CARSFEGFNLGEQYF. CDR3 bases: TGTGCCAGGAGTTTCGAGGGATTCAACCTCGGGGAGCAGTACTTC. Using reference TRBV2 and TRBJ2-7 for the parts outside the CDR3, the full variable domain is EPEVTQTPSHQVTQMGQEVILRCVPISNHLYFYWYRQILGQKVEFLVSFYNNEISEKSEIFDDQFSVERPDGSNFTLKIRSTKLEDSAMYFCARSFEGFNLGEQYFGPGTRLTVT.

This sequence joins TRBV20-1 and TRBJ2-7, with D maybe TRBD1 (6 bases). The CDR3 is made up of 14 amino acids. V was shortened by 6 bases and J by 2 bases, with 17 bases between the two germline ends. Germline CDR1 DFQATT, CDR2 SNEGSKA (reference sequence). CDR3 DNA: TGCAGTGCCCGTCAGGGGCCGGCCCCCTACGAGCAGTACTTC. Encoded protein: CSARQGPAPYEQYF.

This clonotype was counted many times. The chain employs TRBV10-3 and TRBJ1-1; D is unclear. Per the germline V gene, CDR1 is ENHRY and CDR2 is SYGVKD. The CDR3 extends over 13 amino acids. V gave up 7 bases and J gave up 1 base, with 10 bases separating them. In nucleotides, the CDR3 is TGTGCCATCATGCTACGAGGGAACACTGAAGCTTTCTTT. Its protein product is CAIMLRGNTEAFF.

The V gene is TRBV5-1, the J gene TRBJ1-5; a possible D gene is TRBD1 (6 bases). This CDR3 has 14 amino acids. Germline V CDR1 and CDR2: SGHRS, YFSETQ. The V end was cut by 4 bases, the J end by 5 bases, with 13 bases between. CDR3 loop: CASSAAAGDQPQHF. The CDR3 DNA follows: TGCGCCAGCAGCGCCGCAGCAGGGGATCAGCCCCAGCATTTT.

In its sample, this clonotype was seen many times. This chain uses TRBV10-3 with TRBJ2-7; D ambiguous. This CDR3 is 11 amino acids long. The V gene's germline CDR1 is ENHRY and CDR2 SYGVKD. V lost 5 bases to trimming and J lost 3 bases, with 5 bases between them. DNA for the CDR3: TGTGCCATCAGTCCAGGCTACGAGCAGTACTTC. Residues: CAISPGYEQYF.

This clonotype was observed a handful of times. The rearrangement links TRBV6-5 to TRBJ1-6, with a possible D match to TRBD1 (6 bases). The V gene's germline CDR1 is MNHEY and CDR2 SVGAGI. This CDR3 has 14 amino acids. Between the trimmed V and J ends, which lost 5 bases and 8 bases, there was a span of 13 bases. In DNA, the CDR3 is TGTGCCAGCAGTGTGGGGACACCGTATTCACCCCTCCACTTT. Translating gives CASSVGTPYSPLHF.